This TCR beta chain was identified during a study of blood T cell repertoires in COVID-19. Study background: COVID-19 samples collected from the United States, Italy and Spain covered acute and convalescent phases. From T cells, B-cell-depleted T cells, or PBMCs came the material, which was cDNA or gDNA.

Source study methods: Reference gene primer amplification in the assay estimated nucleated cell counts. Measured with immunoSEQ multiplex PCR; TCRdb has only the in-frame clones, and not every one. That table furnishes V, J and clone size, whereas the DNA furnished D and trimming. Of 25,000 to 35,000 clones listed, under 85% were seen once; the top ten hold about 8%. In its sample, this clone was seen a few times. Germline-derived CDR1 and CDR2 are LNHNV and YYDKDF (reference sequence). The CDR3 is made up of 16 amino acids. V was clipped by 1 base and J by 0 bases, with 12 bases between them. J is TRBJ2-5 and V is TRBV15, with D uncertain. This TCR was recovered from a woman aged 70 to 79 with active or convalescent COVID-19. Sequenced sample: peripheral blood. The CDR3 here is CATSRVPGPYQETQYF. In nucleotides, the CDR3 is TGTGCCACCAGCAGAGTCCCAGGCCCCTACCAAGAGACCCAGTACTTC.